A selection of T cell receptor beta chains follows, all from one sample in a study of Ad26.COV2.S vaccination and SARS-CoV-2 variants. Profiled with immunoSEQ multiplex PCR; TCRdb holds only in-frame clones, not every one. The sample has fewer than 400,000 clones; more than 70% are singletons. The source was peripheral blood, collected in a trial of Ad26.COV2.S vaccine versus placebo. The source is a person between 18 and 59 years old who received the Ad26.COV2.S COVID-19 vaccine or a placebo. Each CDR3 is given with its conserved first and last residue. Each record gives: CDR3 length, D gene, clone size, J gene, V gene, CDR3 protein, CDR3 DNA. D genes are given only for firm matches. Some rows have no size entry. The others give once, few or many, or a class for an expanded clone.

15 NA NA TRBJ1-2 TRBV7-9 CASRTTVKDGYGYTF TGTGCCAGCAGGACCACTGTCAAGGACGGCTATGGCTACACCTTC
16 NA NA TRBJ1-6 TRBV3-1/TRBV3-2 CASSLRGPRGNSPLHF TGTGCCAGCAGCCTACGGGGACCTAGAGGGAATTCACCCCTCCACTTT
15 NA NA TRBJ2-1 TRBV5-4 CASSSPHRESNEQFF TGTGCCAGCAGCTCGCCCCACCGGGAGAGCAATGAGCAGTTCTTC
15 TRBD1 NA TRBJ1-6 TRBV3-1/TRBV3-2 CASSQTDRVGSPLHF TGTGCCAGCAGCCAGACGGACAGGGTGGGGTCACCCCTCCACTTT
15 TRBD2 NA TRBJ2-5 TRBV6-6 CASRLAGGQKETQYF TGTGCCAGCAGATTAGCGGGGGGGCAGAAAGAGACCCAGTACTTC
14 TRBD1 NA TRBJ2-7 TRBV11-1 CASKKTGMGNEQYF TGTGCCAGCAAAAAGACAGGGATGGGCAACGAGCAGTACTTC
14 TRBD1 NA TRBJ1-6 TRBV4-3 CASSEGALNSPLHF TGCGCCAGCAGCGAGGGGGCGCTGAATTCACCCCTCCACTTT
16 NA NA TRBJ2-7 TRBV6-2/TRBV6-3 CASSFVLRDPNGEQYF TGTGCCAGCAGTTTCGTTCTCCGGGACCCCAATGGGGAGCAGTACTTC
14 NA NA TRBJ1-1 TRBV25-1 CASSESGENTEAFF TGTGCCAGCAGTGAATCAGGGGAGAACACTGAAGCTTTCTTT
16 NA NA TRBJ2-2 TRBV19 CASSILGASRTGELFF TGTGCCAGTAGTATTTTAGGGGCGTCGAGAACCGGGGAGCTGTTTTTT
18 NA NA TRBJ1-1 TRBV4-2 CASSQAGRGRISGTEAFF TGTGCCAGCAGCCAAGCTGGCAGGGGTAGAATCAGTGGGACTGAAGCTTTCTTT
12 NA NA TRBJ1-1 TRBV11-2 CASSPQGPEAFF TGTGCCAGCAGCCCCCAGGGCCCTGAAGCTTTCTTT
18 TRBD2 NA TRBJ2-7 TRBV12-5 CASVQRGPGLRPAYEQYF TGTGCTAGTGTCCAGAGGGGTCCGGGACTAAGACCCGCGTACGAGCAGTACTTC
18 TRBD2 once TRBJ2-3 TRBV7-6 CASSPRIAGGSSTDTQYF TGTGCCAGCAGCCCCCGGATAGCGGGGGGCTCAAGCACAGATACGCAGTATTTT
21 NA NA TRBJ1-6 TRBV6-6 CASSRSGTGTSPRSRNSPLHF TGTGCCAGCAGTCGTTCAGGTACGGGAACGAGCCCCCGATCTCGAAATTCACCCCTCCACTTT
17 NA NA TRBJ2-1 TRBV25-1 CASSENVGIGSYNEQFF TGTGCCAGCAGTGAAAATGTAGGGATAGGATCCTACAATGAGCAGTTCTTC